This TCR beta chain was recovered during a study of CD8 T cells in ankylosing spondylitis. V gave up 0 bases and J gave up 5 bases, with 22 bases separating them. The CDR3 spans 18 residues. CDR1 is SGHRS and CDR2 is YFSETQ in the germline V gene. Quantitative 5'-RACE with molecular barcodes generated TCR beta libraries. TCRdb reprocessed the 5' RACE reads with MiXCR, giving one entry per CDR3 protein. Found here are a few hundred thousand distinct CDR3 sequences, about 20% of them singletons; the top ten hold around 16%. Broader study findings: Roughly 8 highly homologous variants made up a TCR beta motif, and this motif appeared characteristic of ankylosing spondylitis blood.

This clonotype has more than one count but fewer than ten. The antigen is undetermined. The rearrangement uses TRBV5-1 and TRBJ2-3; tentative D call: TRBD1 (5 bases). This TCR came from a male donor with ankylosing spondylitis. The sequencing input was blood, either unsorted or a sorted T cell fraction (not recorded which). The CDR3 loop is CASSLGLATGYGLDTQYF. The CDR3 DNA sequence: TGCGCCAGCAGCTTGGGTTTGGCCACAGGTTACGGTCTAGATACGCAGTATTTT.